This TCR beta chain derives from a study of beta chain features in type 1 diabetes. Regarding this clone: Its antigen remains unknown.

Reverse transcribing all isolated RNA meant expressed TCRB transcripts were sequenced. This table comes from immunoSEQ multiplex PCR, and its TCRdb copy is limited to in-frame clones, with some not included. This table has some 370,000 clones, 9.6% appearing once. The CDR3 runs 13 residues. The ends were cut back, 1 base at V and 4 bases at J, with 8 bases in the middle. Germline V gene data show CDR1 as GTSNPN and CDR2 as SVGIG (reference sequence). Study outcomes and limitations: People with Type 1 diabetes carried modestly yet significantly shorter TCRB CDR3s in all four CD4+ subsets.

The rearrangement links TRBV30 to TRBJ1-5; maybe TRBD1 (5 bases). This TCR derives from a man aged 30 to 45 with type 1 diabetes. Sequenced material: central memory CD4+ T cells from blood. The DNA for the CDR3 is TGTGCCTGGAGTGGAGGGGAAAATCAGCCCCAGCATTTT. Its translation is CAWSGGENQPQHF.